The source of this TCR beta chain is a study of CD8 T cells in Susac syndrome. RNA was extracted with the RNeasy kit, and a quantity of roughly 0.5 to 1 ug was reverse transcribed using random hexamers. A single record per CDR3 protein comes from TCRdb applying MiXCR to the immunoSEQ multiplex PCR reads. The table shows 150,000 or so distinct CDR3 sequences, with 95% occurring only once. Sequenced input: CD8+ T cells from PBMCs. This TCR was sampled from a human donor with multiple sclerosis.

CDR3 amino acids: CSARAGNYGYTF. The DNA for the CDR3 is TGCAGTGCCCGTGCGGGTAACTATGGCTACACCTTC. This chain connects TRBV20-1 to TRBJ1-2; D is unclear. The CDR3 contains 12 residues. Germline assignment: CDR1 DFQATT and CDR2 SNEGSKA (reference sequence). Between the trimmed V and J ends, which lost 6 bases and 1 base, there was a span of 9 bases.